This is a list of T cell receptor beta chains from one sample in a study of blood T cell repertoires in COVID-19. Libraries were prepared by immunoSEQ multiplex PCR; TCRdb keeps only in-frame clonotypes and omits some of them. The sample has around 37,000 clones; over 75% are singletons. The sample was peripheral blood. These receptors all come from a human donor in a cohort sampled during active COVID-19. CDR3s include the opening cysteine and the closing phenylalanine or tryptophan. A D gene is named only where the DNA matches it firmly. Expanded clones are given a class, and other clones once, few, many or no size at all.

clone size | J gene | V gene | D gene | CDR3 protein | CDR3 DNA
- | TRBJ2-7 | TRBV7-6 | - | CASSLDVGPYEQYF | TGTGCCAGCAGCTTAGATGTCGGTCCCTACGAGCAGTACTTC
- | TRBJ2-1 | TRBV7-8 | - | CASSLPPGDEQFF | TGTGCCAGCAGCTTACCCCCAGGGGATGAGCAGTTCTTC
- | TRBJ2-5 | TRBV27 | - | CASMAQETQYF | TGTGCCAGCATGGCCCAAGAGACCCAGTACTTC
once | TRBJ2-6 | TRBV19 | TRBD1 | CASGQGAGGANVLTF | TGTGCCAGTGGACAGGGGGCAGGTGGGGCCAACGTCCTGACTTTC
few | TRBJ2-5 | TRBV7-9 | - | CASSLAPDQETQYF | TGTGCCAGCAGCTTAGCCCCAGACCAAGAGACCCAGTACTTC
once | TRBJ2-2 | TRBV19 | - | CASSPYNGRNTGELFF | TGTGCCAGTAGCCCGTATAACGGGAGGAACACCGGGGAGCTGTTTTTT
- | TRBJ2-3 | TRBV7-9 | - | CASSGRTVSTDTQYF | TGTGCCAGCAGCGGAAGGACAGTAAGCACAGATACGCAGTATTTT
- | TRBJ1-4 | TRBV6-1 | TRBD1 | CASSEGTGNEKLFF | TGTGCCAGCAGTGAAGGGACAGGGAATGAAAAACTGTTTTTT
- | TRBJ2-3 | TRBV6-5 | TRBD2 | CASVRLAGFTDTQYF | TGTGCCAGCGTGCGGCTAGCGGGGTTTACAGATACGCAGTATTTT
- | TRBJ1-4 | TRBV4-1 | - | CASSLTGATNEKLFF | TGCGCCAGCAGCCTCACCGGGGCAACTAATGAAAAACTGTTTTTT
- | TRBJ1-3 | TRBV28 | TRBD1 | CASSLERQGLGNTIYF | TGTGCCAGCAGTTTAGAGAGACAGGGCCTCGGAAACACCATATATTTT
- | TRBJ1-6 | TRBV9 | TRBD1 | CASSTGQGASNSPLHF | TGTGCCAGCAGCACAGGACAGGGGGCTAGTAATTCACCCCTCCACTTT
- | TRBJ2-7 | TRBV5-1 | - | CASSLGGANYEQYF | TGCGCCAGCAGCTTGGGGGGCGCTAACTACGAGCAGTACTTC
- | TRBJ1-2 | TRBV5-6 | TRBD1 | CASSGTGGNYGYTF | TGTGCCAGCAGCGGGACAGGGGGGAACTATGGCTACACCTTC
- | TRBJ2-5 | TRBV7-9 | - | CASRGGALETQYF | TGTGCCAGCAGGGGGGGGGCATTGGAGACCCAGTACTTC
- | TRBJ2-1 | TRBV29-1 | TRBD2 | CSVTGTSGTEQFF | TGCAGCGTTACCGGGACTAGCGGGACAGAGCAGTTCTTC
- | TRBJ1-1 | TRBV19 | - | CASSIDLPVMNTEAFF | TGTGCCAGTAGTATAGATCTCCCGGTCATGAACACTGAAGCTTTCTTT
once | TRBJ2-1 | TRBV7-5 | - | CVRSLGSYLRDEQFF | TGTGTCAGAAGCTTAGGGTCTTATCTACGGGATGAGCAGTTCTTC
- | TRBJ2-7 | TRBV7-9 | - | CASSLGGGGEIYEQYF | TGTGCCAGCAGCTTAGGAGGAGGGGGCGAAATCTACGAGCAGTACTTC
- | TRBJ2-6 | TRBV19 | - | CASSTGSSGANVLTF | TGTGCCAGTAGTACAGGGTCCTCTGGGGCCAACGTCCTGACTTTC
- | TRBJ2-5 | TRBV5-6 | - | CASSVPGTEKGQYF | TGTGCCAGCAGCGTACCCGGGACTGAGAAGGGCCAGTACTTC
- | TRBJ2-7 | TRBV9 | - | CASSVAAGRYEQYF | TGTGCCAGCAGCGTAGCGGCGGGGCGCTACGAGCAGTACTTC
- | TRBJ2-1 | TRBV28 | - | CASSYQRPPSYNEQFF | TGTGCCAGCAGCTACCAGCGGCCTCCCTCCTACAATGAGCAGTTCTTC
- | TRBJ2-3 | TRBV5-1 | - | CASSLQDAGGDTQYF | TGCGCCAGCAGCTTGCAGGACGCGGGCGGGGATACGCAGTATTTT
- | TRBJ2-1 | TRBV5-4 | TRBD1 | CASSLRSGTGFNEQFF | TGTGCCAGCAGCTTGAGATCGGGGACAGGTTTTAATGAGCAGTTCTTC
- | TRBJ2-3 | TRBV2 | TRBD2 | CASSPYASGGDTQYF | TGTGCCAGCAGTCCCTATGCTAGCGGTGGAGATACGCAGTATTTT